The clone carrying this TCR beta chain came up a few times. The sample belongs to a study of T cells in Graves' hyperthyroidism and ophthalmopathy. Looked up from germline, CDR1 is SNHLY and CDR2 is FYNNEI. V lost 8 bases and J 0 bases, leaving 5 bases between the germline ends. This CDR3 spans 13 amino acids. Amplification targeted TCR beta CDR3 regions from RNA transcripts. In the first-round RT-PCR of the TCR CDR3, the HTBI primer set was used. Via MiXCR, TCRdb re-called the multiplex PCR reads, giving one row per CDR3 protein. The data hold around 570,000 distinct CDR3 sequences, with approximately 20% observed a single time.

The V call is TRBV2, the J call TRBJ2-6; the D is unclear. The receptor was derived from a man between 35 and 55 years old with Graves' ophthalmopathy. Sequenced sample: blood. CDR3 loop: CASWGSGANVLTF. CDR3 coding DNA: TGTGCCAGCTGGGGCTCTGGGGCCAACGTCCTGACTTTC.